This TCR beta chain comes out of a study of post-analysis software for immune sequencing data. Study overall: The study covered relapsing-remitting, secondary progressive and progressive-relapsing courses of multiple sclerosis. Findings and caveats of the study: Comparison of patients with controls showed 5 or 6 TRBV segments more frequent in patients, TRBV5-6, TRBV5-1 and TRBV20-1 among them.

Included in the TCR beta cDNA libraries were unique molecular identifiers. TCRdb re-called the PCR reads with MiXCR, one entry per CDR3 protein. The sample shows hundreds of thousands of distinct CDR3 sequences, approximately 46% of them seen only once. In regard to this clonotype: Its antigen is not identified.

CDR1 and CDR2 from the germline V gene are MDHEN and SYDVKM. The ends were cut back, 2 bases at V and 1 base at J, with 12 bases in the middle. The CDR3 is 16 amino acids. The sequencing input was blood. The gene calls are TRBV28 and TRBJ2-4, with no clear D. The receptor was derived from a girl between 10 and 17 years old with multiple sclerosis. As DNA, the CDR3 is TGTGCCAGCAGTTTAACACCTGCGATGGCCAAAAACATTCAGTACTTC. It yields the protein CASSLTPAMAKNIQYF.